Presented here are 6 T cell receptor beta chains from one specimen sequenced in a study of beta chain features in type 1 diabetes. Every isolated RNA sample was fully reverse transcribed, so sequencing captured expressed TCRB transcripts. Data came from immunoSEQ multiplex PCR; TCRdb stores just in-frame clones and leaves some out. The sample has hundreds of thousands of clones; around 12% are singletons. The sequenced sample consisted of naive CD4+ T cells from blood. The receptors shown here come from a young man in good health.

The chain recombines TRBV6-1 with TRBJ2-2; 7 bases match TRBD1. Germline CDR1 and CDR2: MNHNS and SASEGT. J gave up 4 bases and V 8 bases, and 7 bases lay outside the gene matches. The CDR3 covers 14 residues. The CDR3 DNA follows: TGTGCCAGCCACAGGGGACGTCCCACCGGGGAGCTGTTTTTT. This encodes CASHRGRPTGELFF.

J is TRBJ2-7 and V is TRBV28, with 7 positions matching TRBD1. Unmatched junction bases numbered 10, after V lost 5 bases and J lost 3 bases. The CDR3 length is 15 residues. Looked up from germline, CDR1 is MDHEN and CDR2 is SYDVKM. CDR3 amino acids: CASSPPPGTVYEQYF. The CDR3 DNA follows: TGTGCCAGCAGTCCGCCCCCCGGGACAGTCTACGAGCAGTACTTC.

This clone was observed a few times. The chain carries TRBV4-3 and TRBJ2-1, with 10 bases fitting TRBD2. The CDR3 is made up of 17 amino acids. Germline CDR1 LGHNA, CDR2 YSLEER. J lost 4 bases, V lost 0 bases, and 6 bases had no gene match. The CDR3 region is CASSQDVASGSYNEQFF. The CDR3 coding sequence is TGCGCCAGCAGCCAAGATGTGGCTAGCGGGAGTTACAATGAGCAGTTCTTC.

Only a few counts were recorded for this clone. This chain joins TRBV28 and TRBJ1-1, with D possibly matching TRBD1 (6 bases). Germline V gene lookup returns CDR1 MDHEN and CDR2 SYDVKM. Between the trimmed V and J ends, which lost 6 bases and 3 bases, there was a span of 17 bases. This CDR3 has 15 residues. The DNA of the CDR3 is TGTGCCAGCAGCCCTCCCGGACAGTACGACACTGAAGCTTTCTTT. It yields the protein CASSPPGQYDTEAFF.

The chain combines TRBV30 with TRBJ2-3; 8 bases match TRBD2. CDR1 GTSNPN and CDR2 SVGIG come from the germline V gene (reference sequence). The CDR3 length is 14 residues. Trimming at V came to 3 bases and at J to 1 base, leaving 3 bases not matched to a gene. CDR3 in amino acids: CAWSAGGGTDTQYF. Here the CDR3 DNA reads TGTGCCTGGAGCGCGGGAGGAGGCACAGATACGCAGTATTTT.

This clone was seen a few times. The V and J genes are TRBV2 and TRBJ2-7, with D maybe TRBD1 (6 bases). Germline CDR1 is SNHLY and CDR2 is FYNNEI. V lost 3 bases to trimming and J lost 6 bases, with 18 bases between them. The CDR3 extends over 15 amino acids. The CDR3 is CASSDARQGRVEQYF. The CDR3 DNA reads TGTGCCAGCAGTGATGCCCGGCAGGGGCGAGTCGAGCAGTACTTC.